This T cell receptor beta chain was identified in a study of cytomegalovirus exposure and HLA in healthy donors. Across the whole study: When just under 400 donors were genotyped, 80% to 90% of them were found to fall in the Caucasian-associated ancestry cluster. Broader study findings: The only immune exposure information that was available was CMV serostatus. Later analysis showed most CMV-associated TCR beta chains appearing HLA-restricted. Later analysis demonstrated an association between a missense DCLRE1C variant and TCR beta V- and J-gene trimming.

Amplification used 60 Vbeta primers and 13 Jbeta primers. Libraries were prepared by immunoSEQ multiplex PCR; TCRdb keeps only in-frame clonotypes and omits some of them. This sample contains 50,000 or so clones. CDR1 is MRHNA, CDR2 SNTAGT, per germline. The CDR3 runs to 18 residues. Trimming shortened V by 6 bases and J by 7 bases, and 31 bases separated the two germline ends. To note about this clone: Its antigen remains unidentified.

The rearrangement joins TRBV6-4 to TRBJ2-7; D may be TRBD2 (9 bases). The source is a man aged 35 to 55 in good health and CMV-seropositive. The sequencing sample was made of PBMCs. CDR3 region: CASRPGTGLLAGPREQYF. The CDR3 DNA follows: TGTGCCAGCAGACCCGGGACAGGTCTACTAGCGGGCCCTAGGGAGCAGTACTTC.